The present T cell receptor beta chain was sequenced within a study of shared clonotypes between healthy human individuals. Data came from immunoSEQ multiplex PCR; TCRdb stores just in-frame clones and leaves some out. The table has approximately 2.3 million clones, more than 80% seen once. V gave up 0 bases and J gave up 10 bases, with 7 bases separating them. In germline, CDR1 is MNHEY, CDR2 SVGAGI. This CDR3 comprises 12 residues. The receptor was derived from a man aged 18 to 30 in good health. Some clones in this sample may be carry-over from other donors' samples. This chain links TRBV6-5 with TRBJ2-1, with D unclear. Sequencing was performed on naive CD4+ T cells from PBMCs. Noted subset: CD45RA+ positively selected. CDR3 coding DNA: TGTGCCAGCAGTTACTCGATGGGGGAGCAGTTCTTC. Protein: CASSYSMGEQFF.